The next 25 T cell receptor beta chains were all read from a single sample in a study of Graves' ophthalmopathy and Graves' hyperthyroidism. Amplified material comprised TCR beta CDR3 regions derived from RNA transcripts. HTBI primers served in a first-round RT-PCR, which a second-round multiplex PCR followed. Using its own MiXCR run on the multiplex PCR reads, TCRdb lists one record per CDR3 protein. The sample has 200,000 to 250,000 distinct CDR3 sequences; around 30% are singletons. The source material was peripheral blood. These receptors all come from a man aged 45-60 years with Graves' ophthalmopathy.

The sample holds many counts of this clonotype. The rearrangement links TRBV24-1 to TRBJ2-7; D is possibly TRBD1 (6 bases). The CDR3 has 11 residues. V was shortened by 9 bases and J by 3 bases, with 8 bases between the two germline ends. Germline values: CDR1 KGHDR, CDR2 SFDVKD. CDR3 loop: CATSDSYEQYF. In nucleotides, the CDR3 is TGTGCCACCTCGGACAGCTACGAGCAGTACTTC.

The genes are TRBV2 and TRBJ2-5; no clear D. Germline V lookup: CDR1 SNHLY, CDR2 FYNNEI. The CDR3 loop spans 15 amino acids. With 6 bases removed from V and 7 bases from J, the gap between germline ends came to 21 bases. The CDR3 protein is CASSPATMDRGTQYF. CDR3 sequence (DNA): TGTGCCAGCAGCCCAGCCACAATGGACCGTGGGACCCAGTACTTC.

The CDR3 loop is CASSPGTGGAYEQYF. As DNA, the CDR3 is TGTGCCAGCAGCCCCGGGACAGGGGGCGCTTACGAGCAGTACTTC. The chain employs TRBV9 and TRBJ2-7; 12 positions match TRBD1. This CDR3 comprises 15 residues. The ends lost 4 bases at V and 4 bases at J; junction bases unmatched: 6. Germline CDR1 SGDLS, CDR2 YYNGEE.

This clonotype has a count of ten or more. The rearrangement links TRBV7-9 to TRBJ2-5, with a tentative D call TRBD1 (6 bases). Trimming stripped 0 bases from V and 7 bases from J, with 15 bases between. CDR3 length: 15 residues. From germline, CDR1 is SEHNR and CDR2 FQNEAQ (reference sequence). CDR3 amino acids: CASSLAGGQGTTQYF. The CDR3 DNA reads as TGTGCCAGCAGCTTAGCTGGGGGCCAGGGGACGACCCAGTACTTC.

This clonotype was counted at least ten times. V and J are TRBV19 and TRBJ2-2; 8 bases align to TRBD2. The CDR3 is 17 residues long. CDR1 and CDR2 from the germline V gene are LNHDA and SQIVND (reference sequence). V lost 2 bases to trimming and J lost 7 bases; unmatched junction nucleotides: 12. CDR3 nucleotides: TGTGCCAGTAGTATAAGGTCCGGGAGGGCCCATGTCGGGGAGCTGTTTTTT. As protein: CASSIRSGRAHVGELFF.

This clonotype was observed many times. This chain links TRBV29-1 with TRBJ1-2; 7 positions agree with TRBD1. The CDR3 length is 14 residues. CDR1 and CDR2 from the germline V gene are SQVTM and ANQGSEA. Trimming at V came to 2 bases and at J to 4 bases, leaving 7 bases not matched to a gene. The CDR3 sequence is CSVERDSFSYGYTF. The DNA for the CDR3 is TGCAGCGTTGAAAGGGACAGTTTTAGCTATGGCTACACCTTC.

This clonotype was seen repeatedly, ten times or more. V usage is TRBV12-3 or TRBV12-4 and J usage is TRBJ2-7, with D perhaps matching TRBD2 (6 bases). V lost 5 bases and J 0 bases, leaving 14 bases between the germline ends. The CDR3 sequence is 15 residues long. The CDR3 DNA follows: TGTGCCAGCAGTAACCCGGGACTCTTCTCCTACGAGCAGTACTTC. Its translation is CASSNPGLFSYEQYF.

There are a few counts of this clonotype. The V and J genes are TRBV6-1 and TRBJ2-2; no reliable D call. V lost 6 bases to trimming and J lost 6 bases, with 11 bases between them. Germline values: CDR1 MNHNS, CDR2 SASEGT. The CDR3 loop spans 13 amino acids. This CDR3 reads CASRTIQPGELFF. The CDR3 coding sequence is TGTGCCAGCAGAACAATTCAGCCCGGGGAGCTGTTTTTT.

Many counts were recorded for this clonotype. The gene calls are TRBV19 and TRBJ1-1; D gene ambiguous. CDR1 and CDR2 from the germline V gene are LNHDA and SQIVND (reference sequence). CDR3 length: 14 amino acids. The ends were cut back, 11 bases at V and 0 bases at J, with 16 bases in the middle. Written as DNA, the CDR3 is TGTGCCTCCCGGGGAGAGGGAGTGAACACTGAAGCTTTCTTT. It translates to CASRGEGVNTEAFF.

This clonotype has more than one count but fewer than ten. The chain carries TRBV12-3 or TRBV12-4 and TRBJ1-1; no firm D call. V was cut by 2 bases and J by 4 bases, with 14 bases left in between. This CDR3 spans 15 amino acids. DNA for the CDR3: TGTGCCAGCAGTTTAAGTGGAATTTTGAGCACTGAAGCTTTCTTT. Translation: CASSLSGILSTEAFF.

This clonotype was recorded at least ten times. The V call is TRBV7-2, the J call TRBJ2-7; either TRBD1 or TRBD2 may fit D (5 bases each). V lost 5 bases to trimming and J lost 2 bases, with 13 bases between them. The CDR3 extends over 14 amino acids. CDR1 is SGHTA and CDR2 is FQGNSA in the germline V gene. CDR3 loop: CASSRGPPAYEQYF. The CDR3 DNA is TGTGCCAGCAGCAGGGGACCACCCGCCTACGAGCAGTACTTC.

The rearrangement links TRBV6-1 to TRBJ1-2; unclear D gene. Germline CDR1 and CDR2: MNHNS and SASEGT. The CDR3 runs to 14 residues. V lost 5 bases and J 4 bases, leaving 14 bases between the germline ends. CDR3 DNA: TGTGCCAGCAGTCGGACGGTCTGGTCCTATGGCTACACCTTC. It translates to CASSRTVWSYGYTF.

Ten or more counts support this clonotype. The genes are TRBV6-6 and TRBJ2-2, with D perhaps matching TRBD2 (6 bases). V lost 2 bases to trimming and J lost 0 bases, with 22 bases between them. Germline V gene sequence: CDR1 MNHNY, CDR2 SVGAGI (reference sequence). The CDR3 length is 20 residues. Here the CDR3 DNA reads TGTGCCAGCAGTTACCCCACTGTGCGGGGACCGGTCACGAACACCGGGGAGCTGTTTTTT. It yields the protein CASSYPTVRGPVTNTGELFF.

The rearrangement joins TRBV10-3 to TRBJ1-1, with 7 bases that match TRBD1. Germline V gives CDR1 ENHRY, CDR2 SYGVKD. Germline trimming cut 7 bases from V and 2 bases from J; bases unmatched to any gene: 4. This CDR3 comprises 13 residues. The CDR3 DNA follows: TGTGCCATCAAGGGGGCTCCCAACACTGAAGCTTTCTTT. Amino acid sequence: CAIKGAPNTEAFF.

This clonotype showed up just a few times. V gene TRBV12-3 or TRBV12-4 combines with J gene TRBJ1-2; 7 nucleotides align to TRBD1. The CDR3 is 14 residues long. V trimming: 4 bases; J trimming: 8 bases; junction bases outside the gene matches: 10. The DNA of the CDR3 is TGTGCCAGCAGTTCCCGAACAGGGGCTTTGGGCTACACCTTC. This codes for CASSSRTGALGYTF.

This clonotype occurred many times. The CDR3 is CAWRRDRPYEQYF. CDR3 sequence (DNA): TGTGCCTGGAGACGGGACAGACCCTACGAGCAGTACTTC. V is TRBV30 and J is TRBJ2-7; 7 bases are shared with TRBD1. CDR1 GTSNPN and CDR2 SVGIG come from the germline V gene (reference sequence). The CDR3 consists of 13 residues. The junction had 4 bases not matched to a gene; V was cut back by 3 bases and J by 2 bases. The full variable domain, with the rest looked up from reference TRBV30 and TRBJ2-7, is SQTIHQWPATLVQPVGSPLSLECTVEGTSNPNLYWYRQAAGRGLQLLFYSVGIGQISSEVPQNLSASRPQDRQFILSSKKLLLSDSGFYLCAWRRDRPYEQYFGPGTRLTVT.

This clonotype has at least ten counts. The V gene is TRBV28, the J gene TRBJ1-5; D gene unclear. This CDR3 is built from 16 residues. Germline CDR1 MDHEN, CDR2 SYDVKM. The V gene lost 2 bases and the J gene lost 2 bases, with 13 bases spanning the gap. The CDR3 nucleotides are TGTGCCAGCAGTTTAAGTCCGGGGAAGGGCAATCAGCCCCAGCATTTT. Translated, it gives CASSLSPGKGNQPQHF.

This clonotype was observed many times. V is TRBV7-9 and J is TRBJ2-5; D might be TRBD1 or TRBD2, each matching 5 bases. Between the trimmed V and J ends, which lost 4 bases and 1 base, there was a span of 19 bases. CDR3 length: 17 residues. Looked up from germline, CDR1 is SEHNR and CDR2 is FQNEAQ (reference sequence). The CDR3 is CASSSARDELLQETQYF. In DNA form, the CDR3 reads TGTGCCAGCAGCTCCGCCCGGGACGAGCTCCTCCAAGAGACCCAGTACTTC.

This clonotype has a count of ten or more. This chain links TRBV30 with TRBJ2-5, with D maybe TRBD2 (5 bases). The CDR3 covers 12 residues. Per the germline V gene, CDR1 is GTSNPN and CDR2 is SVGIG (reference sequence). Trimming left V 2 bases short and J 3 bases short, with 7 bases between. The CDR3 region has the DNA TGTGCCTGGAGTCGGGGTAAAGAGACCCAGTACTTC. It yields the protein CAWSRGKETQYF.

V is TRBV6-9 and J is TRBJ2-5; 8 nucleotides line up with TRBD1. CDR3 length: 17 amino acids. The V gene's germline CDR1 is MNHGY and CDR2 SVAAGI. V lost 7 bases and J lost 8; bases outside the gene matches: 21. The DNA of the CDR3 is TGTGCCAGCACCCTAACCGGACAGGGTGCCTACTCCCGAACCCAGTACTTC. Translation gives CASTLTGQGAYSRTQYF.

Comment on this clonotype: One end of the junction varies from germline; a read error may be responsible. CDR3 amino acids: CASSSPRTSGGENQYF. The CDR3 DNA is TGTGCCAGCAGTTCGCCAAGGACTAGCGGTGGGGAGAACCAGTACTTC. The chain combines TRBV12-3 or TRBV12-4 with TRBJ2-5; 10 bases fit TRBD2. The CDR3 length is 16 residues.

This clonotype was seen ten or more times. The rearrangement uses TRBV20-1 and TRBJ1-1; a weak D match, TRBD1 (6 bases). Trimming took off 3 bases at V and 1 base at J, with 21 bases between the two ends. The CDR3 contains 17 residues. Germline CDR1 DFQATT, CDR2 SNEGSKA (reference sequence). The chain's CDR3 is CSARRRGQLLANTEAFF. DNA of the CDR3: TGCAGTGCTAGGAGAAGAGGACAGCTGTTGGCGAACACTGAAGCTTTCTTT.

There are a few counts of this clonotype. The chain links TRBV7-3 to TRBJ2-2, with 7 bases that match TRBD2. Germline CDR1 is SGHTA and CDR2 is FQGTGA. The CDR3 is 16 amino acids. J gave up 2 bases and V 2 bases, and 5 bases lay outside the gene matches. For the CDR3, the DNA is TGTGCCAGCAGCTTATCTGCGGGAGCTAACACCGGGGAGCTGTTTTTT. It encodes CASSLSAGANTGELFF.

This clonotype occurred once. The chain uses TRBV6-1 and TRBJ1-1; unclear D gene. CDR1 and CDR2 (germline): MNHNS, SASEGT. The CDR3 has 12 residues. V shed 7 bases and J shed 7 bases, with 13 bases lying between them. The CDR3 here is CASTKVWDEAFF. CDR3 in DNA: TGTGCCAGCACTAAGGTATGGGATGAAGCTTTCTTT.

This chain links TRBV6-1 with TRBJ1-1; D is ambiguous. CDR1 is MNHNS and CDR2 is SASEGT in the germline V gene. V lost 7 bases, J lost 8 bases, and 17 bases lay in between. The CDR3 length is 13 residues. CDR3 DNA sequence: TGTGCCAGCACTCGGCGATCTCTGACCGAAGCTTTCTTT. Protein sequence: CASTRRSLTEAFF.